Below are 23 T cell receptor beta chains sequenced from a single sample in a study of Graves' ophthalmopathy and Graves' hyperthyroidism. The sequenced template was RNA, covering the TCR beta CDR3 region. Following a first-round RT-PCR that used HTBI primers, a second-round multiplex PCR was carried out. Via MiXCR, TCRdb re-called the multiplex PCR reads, giving one row per CDR3 protein. The sample contains about 740,000 distinct CDR3 sequences, approximately 40% of which appear only once. Sequences were obtained from peripheral blood. The receptors come from an adult man with Graves' ophthalmopathy.

This chain joins TRBV25-1 and TRBJ1-5, with 8 bases lining up with TRBD1. The CDR3 extends over 16 amino acids. The V segment lost 5 bases and the J segment 4 bases; nucleotides outside the gene matches: 10. The germline V gene has CDR1 MGHDK and CDR2 SYGVNS. The CDR3 DNA sequence: TGTGCCAGCAGTTTAGGAACAGGGGGGTGGAATCAGCCCCAGCATTTT. Protein product: CASSLGTGGWNQPQHF.

This clonotype has more than one count but fewer than ten. CDR3 in DNA: TGCAGTGCTAGCCGTCTCGGGGCCCCACAAGAGACCCAGTACTTC. This codes for CSASRLGAPQETQYF. The chain links TRBV20-1 to TRBJ2-5; D possibly uses TRBD1 or TRBD2 (5 bases each). This CDR3 region has 15 residues. Germline CDR1 is DFQATT and CDR2 is SNEGSKA (reference sequence). V lost 3 bases to trimming and J lost 2 bases, with 16 bases between them.

This clonotype was observed a handful of times. The rearrangement joins TRBV7-9 to TRBJ2-2; tentative D call: TRBD2 (5 bases). The length of the CDR3 is 17 residues. Looked up from germline, CDR1 is SEHNR and CDR2 is FQNEAQ (reference sequence). Trimming pared 1 base from V and 3 bases from J, leaving 15 bases between. The DNA of the CDR3 is TGTGCCAGCAGCTTAGTTGGTTCAGCGGTCTACACCGGGGAGCTGTTTTTT. Its protein is CASSLVGSAVYTGELFF.

Remarks on this clonotype: A read error is possible here, since a much larger clone lies one base away. The chain recombines TRBV4-2 with TRBJ1-1; no reliable D call. V lost 3 bases, J lost 4 bases, and 6 bases lay in between. Germline CDR1 reads LGHNA; CDR2 reads YNFKEQ. This CDR3 has 12 amino acids. CDR3 DNA sequence: TGTGCCAGCAGCCAGATGAGCACTGAAGCTTTCTTT. Amino acid sequence: CASSQMSTEAFF.

This clonotype was seen a handful of times. The chain has TRBV6-5 and TRBJ1-4, with 10 nucleotides matching TRBD1. Germline assignment: CDR1 MNHEY and CDR2 SVGAGI. The V gene end was trimmed by 5 bases and the J gene end by 8 bases; junction bases not matched to a gene: 5. The CDR3 contains 14 residues. The CDR3 DNA reads as TGTGCCAGCAGTAGAGGACAGGGGGAAGAAAAACTGTTTTTT. The encoded protein is CASSRGQGEEKLFF.

This clonotype has at least ten counts. The chain links TRBV6-5 to TRBJ2-7, with D possibly matching TRBD1 (8 bases). With 6 bases removed from V and 5 bases from J, the gap between germline ends came to 17 bases. The germline V gene has CDR1 MNHEY and CDR2 SVGAGI. The CDR3 is 14 residues long. The CDR3 protein is CASSPDRGGDEQYF. CDR3 DNA: TGTGCCAGCAGCCCCGACAGGGGAGGGGACGAGCAGTACTTC.

The CDR3, as DNA: TGTGCCAGCAGTTCCCAGGAACAGGGAAGGGACGAGCAGTACTTC. Translated: CASSSQEQGRDEQYF. The chain carries TRBV6-5 and TRBJ2-7, with D perhaps matching TRBD1 (6 bases). The ends were cut back, 4 bases at V and 5 bases at J, with 18 bases in the middle. Germline V CDR1 and CDR2: MNHEY, SVGAGI. The CDR3 has 15 residues.

This clonotype was seen repeatedly, ten times or more. The rearrangement joins TRBV7-2 to TRBJ1-5; the D gene is possibly TRBD1 (6 bases). The CDR3 contains 17 residues. V was shortened by 0 bases and J by 1 base, with 13 bases between the two germline ends. Germline V lookup: CDR1 SGHTA, CDR2 FQGNSA. For the CDR3, the DNA is TGTGCCAGCAGCTTAGCACCAGGGGAGGTGAGCAATCAGCCCCAGCATTTT. It translates to CASSLAPGEVSNQPQHF.

This clonotype was seen many times. The chain employs TRBV29-1 and TRBJ1-3; D gene ambiguous. Trimming left V 4 bases short and J 0 bases short, with 10 bases between. The CDR3 sequence is 14 residues long. CDR1 and CDR2 (germline): SQVTM, ANQGSEA. This CDR3 reads CSVVRTLSGNTIYF. The DNA for the CDR3 is TGCAGCGTTGTGAGGACGCTCTCTGGAAACACCATATATTTT.

In DNA, the CDR3 is TGTGCCAGCAGTTTTCCTCGCATCCGAAATCCGGGACAGCAAGACTACGAGCAGTACTTC. Amino acid sequence: CASSFPRIRNPGQQDYEQYF. The chain links TRBV25-1 to TRBJ2-7; TRBD1 agrees at 7 bases. Trimming at V came to 5 bases and at J to 3 bases, leaving 25 bases not matched to a gene. This CDR3 is 20 amino acids long. Germline CDR1 MGHDK, CDR2 SYGVNS.

Ten or more counts support this clonotype. This chain uses TRBV7-9 with TRBJ2-6; D gene ambiguous. Germline V lookup: CDR1 SEHNR, CDR2 FQNEAQ (reference sequence). The CDR3 has 13 amino acids. Trimming took off 5 bases at V and 5 bases at J, with 7 bases between the two ends. The CDR3 here is CASSRLWANVLTF. The CDR3 DNA follows: TGTGCCAGCAGCCGACTCTGGGCCAACGTCCTGACTTTC.

This rearrangement joins TRBV7-2 to TRBJ1-2, with 7 bases matching TRBD1. The germline gives CDR1 SGHTA, CDR2 FQGNSA. The CDR3 is made up of 13 amino acids. V shed 8 bases and J 5 bases; nucleotides not matched to a gene: 8. The DNA for the CDR3 is TGTGCCAGCTCACCACCGACAGGGTATGGCTACACCTTC. This gives the protein CASSPPTGYGYTF.

This clonotype was detected ten times or more. The chain couples TRBV9 to TRBJ1-5; D is undetermined. CDR3 length: 14 residues. Germline lookup yields CDR1 SGDLS and CDR2 YYNGEE. The germline V and J ends were trimmed by 3 bases and 3 bases, with 10 bases remaining between them. The CDR3 loop is CASSAQSYNQPQHF. CDR3 DNA sequence: TGTGCCAGCAGCGCGCAGTCGTACAATCAGCCCCAGCATTTT.

This clonotype has just a few counts. The rearrangement uses TRBV11-2 and TRBJ2-5; either TRBD1 or TRBD2 may supply D (5 bases each). The V end lost 5 bases, the J end lost 5 bases, and 18 bases lay between the germline ends. CDR3 length equals 15 residues. Germline CDR1 SGHAT, CDR2 FQNNGV. CDR3 in DNA: TGTGCCAGCAGCCTCTCGGGGCTTATTTCCGAGACCCAGTACTTC. Translated: CASSLSGLISETQYF.

The chain is built from TRBV5-1 and TRBJ1-3; the D gene is possibly TRBD1 (5 bases). V shed 4 bases and J shed 4 bases, with 18 bases lying between them. This CDR3 has 16 amino acids. CDR1 and CDR2 from the germline V gene are SGHRS and YFSETQ. CDR3 sequence: CASSRNGATEGNTIYF. CDR3 in DNA: TGCGCCAGCAGCCGGAACGGGGCGACGGAAGGAAACACCATATATTTT.

The V gene is TRBV29-1, the J gene TRBJ1-5; D possibly corresponds to TRBD1 (6 bases). Germline-derived CDR1 and CDR2 are SQVTM and ANQGSEA. The CDR3 is 15 amino acids. CDR3 sequence (DNA): TGCAGTGCTCTGAACAGGGTCGTGTTTAATCAGCCCCAGCATTTT. This sequence encodes CSALNRVVFNQPQHF.

V and J are TRBV7-2 and TRBJ2-5; D not resolved. V shed 2 bases and J shed 1 base, with 14 bases lying between them. The CDR3 spans 16 residues. CDR1 SGHTA and CDR2 FQGNSA come from the germline V gene. DNA for the CDR3: TGTGCCAGCAGCTTATTCAGCTACCAAGGCCAAGAGACCCAGTACTTC. Translating it yields CASSLFSYQGQETQYF.

The genes are TRBV7-8 and TRBJ2-7, with 10 bases aligning to TRBD2. V shed 4 bases, J shed 5 bases, and the junction held 8 bases outside the gene matches. There are 15 residues in the CDR3. Germline V CDR1 and CDR2: SGHVS, FQNEAQ. The CDR3 DNA follows: TGTGCCAGCAGCTCTAATAGCGGGAGGAACCACGAGCAGTACTTC. This sequence encodes CASSSNSGRNHEQYF.

This clonotype was detected a few times. The rearrangement links TRBV7-2 to TRBJ1-3; possible D gene TRBD1, 6 bases. Germline V gene lookup returns CDR1 SGHTA and CDR2 FQGNSA. The CDR3 is 16 residues long. V was cut by 1 base and J by 1 base, with 11 bases left in between. In DNA form, the CDR3 reads TGTGCCAGCAGCTTAGTGCTGGGGGCTTCTGGAAACACCATATATTTT. Amino acids: CASSLVLGASGNTIYF. Complete variable domain (other parts from reference TRBV7-2 and TRBJ1-3): GAGVSQSPSNKVTEKGKDVELRCDPISGHTALYWYRQSLGQGLEFLIYFQGNSAPDKSGLPSDRFSAERTGGSVSTLTIQRTQQEDSAVYLCASSLVLGASGNTIYFGEGSWLTVV.

The table lists this clonotype with a few counts. A read error may account for a junction end that differs from germline. V usage is TRBV5-1 and J usage is TRBJ2-7; 10 bases align to TRBD1. Germline V CDR1 and CDR2: SGHRS, YFSETQ. The CDR3 is made up of 17 amino acids. The CDR3 loop is CASSLGLGDRGPYEQYF. Here the CDR3 DNA reads TGTGCCAGCAGCCTTGGCTTAGGGGACAGGGGCCCCTACGAGCAGTACTTC. Full variable domain (missing parts from reference TRBV5-1 and TRBJ2-7): KAGVTQTPRYLIKTRGQQVTLSCSPISGHRSVSWYQQTPGQGLQFLFEYFSETQRNKGNFPGRFSGRQFSNSRSEMNVSTLELGDSALYLCASSLGLGDRGPYEQYFGPGTRLTVT.

Written as DNA, the CDR3 is TGTGCCAGTAGTATAGGCGGTGTCAATCAGCCCCAGCATTTT. Protein: CASSIGGVNQPQHF. This chain links TRBV7-2 with TRBJ1-5; D ambiguous. Germline V gene lookup returns CDR1 SGHTA and CDR2 FQGNSA. Deletions cut 9 bases from V and 3 bases from J, with 15 bases between. CDR3 length: 14 amino acids.

The chain recombines TRBV11-2 with TRBJ2-2; D possibly matches TRBD1 or TRBD2 (6 bases each). The CDR3 runs to 16 residues. Germline V gives CDR1 SGHAT, CDR2 FQNNGV. The ends were cut back, 1 base at V and 5 bases at J, with 14 bases in the middle. CDR3 DNA: TGTGCCAGCAGCTTAGTAACGGGGGCTTCGACCGGGGAGCTGTTTTTT. Amino acids: CASSLVTGASTGELFF.

Ten or more counts support this clonotype. The chain links TRBV24-1 to TRBJ1-5; 7 bases line up with TRBD1. In germline, CDR1 is KGHDR, CDR2 SFDVKD. The CDR3 totals 14 residues. V gave up 3 bases and J gave up 5 bases; unmatched junction bases: 3. The CDR3 sequence is CATSDGDSYQPQHF. The CDR3 coding sequence is TGTGCCACCAGTGATGGGGACAGTTATCAGCCCCAGCATTTT.